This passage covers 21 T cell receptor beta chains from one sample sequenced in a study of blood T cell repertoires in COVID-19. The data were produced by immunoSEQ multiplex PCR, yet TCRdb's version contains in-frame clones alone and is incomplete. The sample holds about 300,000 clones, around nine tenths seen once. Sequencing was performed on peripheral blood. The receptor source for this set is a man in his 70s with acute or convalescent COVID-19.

CDR3 DNA: TGTGCCAGTAGGACCGGGACAAGCTCCTACGAGCAGTACTTC. It encodes CASRTGTSSYEQYF. The chain employs TRBV19 and TRBJ2-7; TRBD1 is a possible D gene (6 bases). The length of the CDR3 is 14 residues. CDR1 and CDR2 (germline): LNHDA, SQIVND (reference sequence). The V end was cut by 6 bases, the J end by 0 bases, with 12 bases between.

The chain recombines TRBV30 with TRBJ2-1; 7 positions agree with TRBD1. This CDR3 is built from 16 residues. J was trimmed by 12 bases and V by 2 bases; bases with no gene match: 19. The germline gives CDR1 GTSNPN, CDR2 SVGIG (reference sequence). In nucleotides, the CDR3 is TGTGCCTGGAGTACGTTTGGGGCAGGGGGTAGTAAAGGGCAGTTCTTC. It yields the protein CAWSTFGAGGSKGQFF.

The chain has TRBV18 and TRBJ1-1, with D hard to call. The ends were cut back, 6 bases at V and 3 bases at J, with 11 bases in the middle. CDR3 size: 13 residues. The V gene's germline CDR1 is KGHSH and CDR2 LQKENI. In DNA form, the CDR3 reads TGTGCCAGCTCTTCCATGGAGGACACTGAAGCTTTCTTT. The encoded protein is CASSSMEDTEAFF.

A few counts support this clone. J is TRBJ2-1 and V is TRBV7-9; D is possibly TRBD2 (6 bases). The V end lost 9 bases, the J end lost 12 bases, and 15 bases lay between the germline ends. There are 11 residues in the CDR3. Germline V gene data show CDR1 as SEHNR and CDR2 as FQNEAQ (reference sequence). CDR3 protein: CARTTDGRQFF. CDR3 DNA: TGTGCCAGGACTACGGACGGGAGGCAGTTCTTC.

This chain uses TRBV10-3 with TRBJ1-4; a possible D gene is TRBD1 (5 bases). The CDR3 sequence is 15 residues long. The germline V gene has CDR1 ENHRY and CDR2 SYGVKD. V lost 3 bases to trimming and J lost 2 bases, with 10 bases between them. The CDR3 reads CAISDVAGTNEKLFF. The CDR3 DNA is TGTGCCATCAGTGATGTCGCAGGGACTAATGAAAAACTGTTTTTT.

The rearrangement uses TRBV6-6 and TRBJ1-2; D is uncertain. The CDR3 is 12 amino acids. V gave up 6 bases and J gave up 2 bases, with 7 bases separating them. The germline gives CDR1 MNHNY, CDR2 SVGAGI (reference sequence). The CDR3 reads CASSGVNYGYTF. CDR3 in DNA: TGTGCCAGCAGCGGGGTGAACTATGGCTACACCTTC.

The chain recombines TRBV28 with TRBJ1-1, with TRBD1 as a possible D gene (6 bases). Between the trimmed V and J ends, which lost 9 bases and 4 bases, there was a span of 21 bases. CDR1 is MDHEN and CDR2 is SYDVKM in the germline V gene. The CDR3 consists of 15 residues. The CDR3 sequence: CASNSVGTYITEAFF. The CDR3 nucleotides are TGTGCCAGTAACTCGGTCGGGACATACATCACTGAAGCTTTCTTT.

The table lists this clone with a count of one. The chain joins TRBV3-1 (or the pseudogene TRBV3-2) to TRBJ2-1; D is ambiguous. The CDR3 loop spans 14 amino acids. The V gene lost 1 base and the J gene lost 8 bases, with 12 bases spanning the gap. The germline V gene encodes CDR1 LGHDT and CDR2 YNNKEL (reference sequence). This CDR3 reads CASSQGILAHEQFF. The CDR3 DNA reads TGTGCCAGCAGCCAAGGTATTTTAGCCCATGAGCAGTTCTTC.

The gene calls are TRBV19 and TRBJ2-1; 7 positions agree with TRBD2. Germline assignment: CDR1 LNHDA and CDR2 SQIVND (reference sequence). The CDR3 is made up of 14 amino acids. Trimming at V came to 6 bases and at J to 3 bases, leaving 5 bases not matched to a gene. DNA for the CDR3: TGTGCCAGTAGGTCGAGCGGGATCTACAATGAGCAGTTCTTC. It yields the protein CASRSSGIYNEQFF.

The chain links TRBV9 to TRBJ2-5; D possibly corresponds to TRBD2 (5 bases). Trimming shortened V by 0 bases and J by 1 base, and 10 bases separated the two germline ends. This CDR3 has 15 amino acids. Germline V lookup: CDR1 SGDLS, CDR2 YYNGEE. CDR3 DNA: TGTGCCAGCAGCGTAGGACCGGGAAGCCAAGAGACCCAGTACTTC. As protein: CASSVGPGSQETQYF.

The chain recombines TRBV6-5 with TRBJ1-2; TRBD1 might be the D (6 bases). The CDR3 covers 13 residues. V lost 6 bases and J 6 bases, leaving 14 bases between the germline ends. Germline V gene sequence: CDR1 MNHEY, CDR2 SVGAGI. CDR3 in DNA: TGTGCCAGCAGCGGACAGACCTATCATGGCTACACCTTC. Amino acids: CASSGQTYHGYTF.

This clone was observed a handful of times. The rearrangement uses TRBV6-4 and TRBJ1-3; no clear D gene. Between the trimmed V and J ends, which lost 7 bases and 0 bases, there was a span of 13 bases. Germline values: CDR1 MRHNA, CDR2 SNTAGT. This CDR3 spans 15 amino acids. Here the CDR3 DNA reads TGTGCCAGCAACCTCTCCGGGTTCTCTGGAAACACCATATATTTT. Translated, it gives CASNLSGFSGNTIYF.

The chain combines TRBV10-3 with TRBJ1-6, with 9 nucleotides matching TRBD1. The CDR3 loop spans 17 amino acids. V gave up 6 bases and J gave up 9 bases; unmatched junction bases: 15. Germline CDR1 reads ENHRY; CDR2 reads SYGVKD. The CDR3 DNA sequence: TGTGCCATCAGCCCGACGTCCCGGGACAGGGCCAGTTCACCCCTCCACTTT. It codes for CAISPTSRDRASSPLHF.

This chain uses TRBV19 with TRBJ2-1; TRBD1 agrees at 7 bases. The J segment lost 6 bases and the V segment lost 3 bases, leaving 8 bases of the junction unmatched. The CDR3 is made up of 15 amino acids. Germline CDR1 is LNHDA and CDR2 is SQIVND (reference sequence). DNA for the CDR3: TGTGCCAGTAGTATGGACAGGATAAAGGGCAATGAGCAGTTCTTC. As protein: CASSMDRIKGNEQFF.

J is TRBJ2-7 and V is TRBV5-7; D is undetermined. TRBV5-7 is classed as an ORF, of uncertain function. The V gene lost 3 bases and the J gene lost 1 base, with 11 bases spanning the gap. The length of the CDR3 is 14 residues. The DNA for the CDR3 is TGTGCCAGCAGCTCCCAGGCGTATTCCTACGAGCAGTACTTC. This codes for CASSSQAYSYEQYF.

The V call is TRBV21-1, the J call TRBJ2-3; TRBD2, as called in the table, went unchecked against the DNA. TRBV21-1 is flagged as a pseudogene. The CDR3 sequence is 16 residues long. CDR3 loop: CASSKGGGLDSDTQYF. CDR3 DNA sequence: TGTGCCAGCAGCAAAGGGGGGGGCTTGGATTCTGATACGCAGTATTTT.

CDR3 sequence reads: CATSVGTSGAPGEAQYF. In DNA, the CDR3 is TGTGCCACCAGTGTCGGGACTAGCGGGGCCCCAGGGGAGGCCCAGTACTTC. The chain uses TRBV24-1 and TRBJ2-5; 13 bases are a match to TRBD2. The J segment lost 9 bases and the V segment lost 5 bases, leaving 14 bases of the junction unmatched. Germline CDR1 is KGHDR and CDR2 is SFDVKD. The CDR3 runs 17 residues.

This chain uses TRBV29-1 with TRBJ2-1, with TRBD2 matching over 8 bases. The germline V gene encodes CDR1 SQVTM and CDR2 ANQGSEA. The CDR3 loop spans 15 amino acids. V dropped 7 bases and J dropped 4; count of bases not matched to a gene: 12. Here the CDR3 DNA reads TGCAGCGCATACGGCTCAGGACTAGCTTACAATGAGCAGTTCTTC. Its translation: CSAYGSGLAYNEQFF.

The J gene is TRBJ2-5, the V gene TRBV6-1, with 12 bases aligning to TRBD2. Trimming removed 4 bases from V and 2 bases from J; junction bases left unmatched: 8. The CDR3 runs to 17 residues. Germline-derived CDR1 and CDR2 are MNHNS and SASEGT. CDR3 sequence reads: CASSARLAGETQETQYF. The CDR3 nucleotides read TGTGCCAGCAGTGCCCGACTAGCGGGGGAAACACAAGAGACCCAGTACTTC.

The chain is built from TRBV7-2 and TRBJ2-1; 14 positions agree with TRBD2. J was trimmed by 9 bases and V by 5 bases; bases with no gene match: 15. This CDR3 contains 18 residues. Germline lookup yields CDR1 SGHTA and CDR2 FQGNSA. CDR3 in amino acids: CASSPHTPGTSGGGEQFF. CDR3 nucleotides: TGTGCCAGCAGCCCCCACACACCCGGGACTAGCGGGGGTGGTGAGCAGTTCTTC.

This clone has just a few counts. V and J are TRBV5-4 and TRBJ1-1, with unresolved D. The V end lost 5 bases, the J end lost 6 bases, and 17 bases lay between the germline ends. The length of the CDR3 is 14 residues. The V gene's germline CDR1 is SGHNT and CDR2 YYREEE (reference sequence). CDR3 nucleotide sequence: TGTGCCAGCAGTTCCGTTCGACTAAACGCTGAAGCTTTCTTT. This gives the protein CASSSVRLNAEAFF.